A selection of T cell receptor beta chains follows, all from one sample in a study of cytomegalovirus exposure and HLA in healthy donors. The protocol was immunoSEQ multiplex PCR, while the TCRdb copy is restricted to in-frame clones and leaves out a portion. The sample holds around 110,000 clones; about 75% are singletons and the top ten take 2% to 3%. The sample comprised PBMCs. These receptors were taken from a middle-aged man in good health and CMV-seronegative. The CDR3 runs from the conserved cysteine through the conserved F or W. The D gene is left open where the match is weak. Size values are once, few and many counts, or a class for expanded clones, and some rows have none.

j_call cdr3_length clone_size v_call d_call cdr3_aa cdr3_nt
TRBJ2-7 15 once TRBV27 TRBD2 CASSFRAGGSGEQYF TGTGCCAGCAGTTTCAGAGCGGGGGGATCCGGGGAGCAGTACTTC
TRBJ1-5 15 NA TRBV5-6 NA CASSLRGAINQPQHF TGTGCCAGCAGCCTGCGGGGCGCGATAAATCAGCCCCAGCATTTT
TRBJ2-2 14 NA TRBV7-9 NA CASSLLSSTGELFF TGTGCCAGCAGCTTATTGAGTAGCACCGGGGAGCTGTTTTTT
TRBJ1-6 16 NA TRBV15 NA CATSREAGALKSPLHF TGTGCCACCAGCAGAGAGGCGGGGGCTCTTAAATCACCCCTCCACTTT
TRBJ1-6 15 NA TRBV7-9 TRBD1 CASSTGTAPNSPLHF TGTGCCAGCAGCACAGGGACAGCACCTAATTCACCCCTCCACTTT
TRBJ2-3 16 NA TRBV7-2 NA CASSWGGAGVGDTQYF TGTGCCAGCAGCTGGGGGGGCGCAGGAGTGGGAGATACGCAGTATTTT
TRBJ2-1 16 NA TRBV7-3 NA CASSLLSGAATHEQFF TGTGCCAGCAGCTTACTTAGCGGCGCTGCTACCCATGAGCAGTTCTTC
TRBJ1-5 13 NA TRBV19 NA CASSIDLSRAQHF TGTGCCAGTAGTATAGATCTATCCAGGGCCCAGCATTTT
TRBJ2-3 14 NA TRBV27 NA CASSLDRLTDTQYF TGTGCCAGCAGCCTTGACAGGCTGACAGATACGCAGTATTTT
TRBJ1-1 14 few TRBV6-6 NA CASSLFYENTEAFF TGTGCCAGCAGCCTCTTCTATGAGAACACTGAAGCTTTCTTT
TRBJ2-5 16 NA TRBV7-8 TRBD2 CASSLSSGVRKETQYF TGTGCCAGCAGCTTATCGAGCGGGGTGAGGAAAGAGACCCAGTACTTC
TRBJ2-7 12 NA TRBV29-1 NA CSVRRGSYEQYF TGCAGCGTTCGGCGGGGTTCCTACGAGCAGTACTTC
TRBJ1-2 14 NA TRBV7-2 NA CASSLSRGPEGYTF TGTGCCAGCAGCTTGTCGCGGGGACCCGAAGGCTACACCTTC
TRBJ1-2 13 few TRBV29-1 TRBD1 CSVEGDSPYGYTF TGCAGCGTTGAAGGGGACAGCCCCTATGGCTACACCTTC
TRBJ2-1 13 once TRBV10-2 NA CASTPTEHNEQFF TGCGCCAGCACCCCCACGGAGCATAATGAGCAGTTCTTC
TRBJ2-1 14 few TRBV6-1 NA CASSEASRGQEQFF TGTGCCAGCAGTGAAGCATCCAGGGGCCAGGAGCAGTTCTTC
TRBJ1-6 14 NA TRBV9 NA CASSVEGGSSPLHF TGTGCCAGCAGCGTAGAAGGGGGTTCTTCACCCCTCCACTTT
TRBJ2-5 15 NA TRBV5-1 TRBD2 CASSALAGGGETQYF TGCGCCAGCAGCGCTCTAGCGGGGGGGGGAGAGACCCAGTACTTC
TRBJ2-2 13 NA TRBV5-1 NA CASSLDTAGELFF TGCGCCAGCAGCTTGGATACTGCCGGGGAGCTGTTTTTT
TRBJ2-4 16 NA TRBV2 TRBD2 CASRRAGGATKNIQYF TGTGCCAGCCGCAGAGCGGGGGGGGCGACCAAAAACATTCAGTACTTC
TRBJ1-3 15 NA TRBV18 NA CASSPGRQAGNTIYF TGTGCCAGCTCACCAGGGCGCCAGGCTGGAAACACCATATATTTT
TRBJ2-1 14 NA TRBV5-1 TRBD2 CASSTGLANGEQFF TGCGCCAGCAGCACGGGACTAGCGAACGGTGAGCAGTTCTTC
TRBJ2-3 15 NA TRBV19 TRBD2 CASNLRGGSTDTQYF TGTGCCAGTAATTTGCGGGGGGGGTCCACAGATACGCAGTATTTT
TRBJ2-5 14 NA TRBV2 TRBD1 CASSSDRGRETQYF TGTGCCAGCAGTTCGGACAGGGGGCGAGAGACCCAGTACTTC
TRBJ2-7 15 NA TRBV19 NA CASSIRREAIYEQYF TGTGCCAGTAGTATCCGCAGGGAAGCCATATACGAGCAGTACTTC
TRBJ1-6 15 NA TRBV10-2 TRBD1 CASSDGQGVRSPLHF TGCGCCAGCAGTGACGGACAGGGGGTTAGGTCACCCCTCCACTTT
TRBJ1-1 14 once TRBV5-1 NA CASSRPDTPTEAFF TGCGCCAGCAGCCGTCCTGACACCCCGACTGAAGCTTTCTTT
TRBJ1-1 19 NA TRBV18 NA CASSPRGGMGPGVNTEAFF TGTGCCAGCTCACCCCGCGGGGGTATGGGGCCAGGGGTGAACACTGAAGCTTTCTTT
TRBJ1-2 14 NA TRBV6-6 NA CASSYDDTNYGYTF TGTGCCAGCAGTTACGATGACACGAACTATGGCTACACCTTC
TRBJ1-2 16 NA TRBV19 TRBD1 CASSILGTGQGYGYTF TGTGCCAGTAGTATCCTGGGGACGGGACAGGGCTATGGCTACACCTTC
TRBJ2-2 12 NA TRBV5-5 NA CASSFQGKELFF TGTGCCAGCAGCTTTCAGGGGAAGGAGCTGTTTTTT
TRBJ2-2 14 NA TRBV29-1 TRBD1 CSVKQGADTGELFF TGCAGCGTTAAACAGGGGGCGGACACCGGGGAGCTGTTTTTT
TRBJ1-5 14 NA TRBV29-1 NA CSVIPGSSNQPQHF TGCAGCGTTATCCCCGGGTCATCAAATCAGCCCCAGCATTTT
TRBJ2-5 14 few TRBV4-1 NA CASSPLEYQETQYF TGCGCCAGCAGCCCACTTGAGTACCAAGAGACCCAGTACTTC
TRBJ2-2 15 NA TRBV6-5 TRBD2 CASSYGGGVGGELFF TGTGCCAGCAGTTACGGTGGGGGGGTCGGCGGGGAGCTGTTTTTT
TRBJ2-5 16 NA TRBV12-5 NA CASGLGSAGPLETQYF TGTGCTAGTGGTTTGGGCAGCGCGGGCCCATTAGAGACCCAGTACTTC
TRBJ1-5 14 NA TRBV4-2 NA CASSQDQGIQPQHF TGTGCCAGCAGCCAAGATCAGGGAATTCAGCCCCAGCATTTT
TRBJ1-1 16 NA TRBV7-8 NA CASSALWRGSRTEAFF TGTGCCAGCAGCGCCCTCTGGCGGGGTTCACGGACTGAAGCTTTCTTT
TRBJ2-2 15 once TRBV5-6 TRBD1 CASSSGTGNTGELFF TGTGCCAGCAGCTCAGGGACAGGGAACACCGGGGAGCTGTTTTTT